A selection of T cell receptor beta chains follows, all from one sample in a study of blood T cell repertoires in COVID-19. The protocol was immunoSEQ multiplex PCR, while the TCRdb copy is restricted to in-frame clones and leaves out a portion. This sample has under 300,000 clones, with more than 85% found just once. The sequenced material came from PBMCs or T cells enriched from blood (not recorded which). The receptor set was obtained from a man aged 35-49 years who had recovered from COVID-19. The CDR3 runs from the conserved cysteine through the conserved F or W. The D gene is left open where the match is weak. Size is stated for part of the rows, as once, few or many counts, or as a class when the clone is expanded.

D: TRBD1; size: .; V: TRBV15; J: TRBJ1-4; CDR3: CATSTSLEGAEKLFF; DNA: TGTGCCACCAGCACCTCCTTAGAGGGGGCCGAAAAACTGTTTTTT
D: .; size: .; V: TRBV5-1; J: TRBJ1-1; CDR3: CASSSTVNTEAFF; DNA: TGCGCCAGCAGCTCTACAGTGAACACTGAAGCTTTCTTT
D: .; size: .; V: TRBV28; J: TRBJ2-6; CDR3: CASSPGSWRLSGANVLTF; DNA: TGTGCCAGCAGTCCGGGAAGCTGGAGGCTCTCTGGGGCCAACGTCCTGACTTTC
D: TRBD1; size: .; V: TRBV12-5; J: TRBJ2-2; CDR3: CGPDRGYTGELFF; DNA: TGTGGCCCAGACAGGGGTTACACCGGGGAGCTGTTTTTT
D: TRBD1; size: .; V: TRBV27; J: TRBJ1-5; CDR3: CASSSQGTVNQPQHF; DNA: TGTGCCAGCAGTTCCCAAGGGACAGTAAATCAGCCCCAGCATTTT
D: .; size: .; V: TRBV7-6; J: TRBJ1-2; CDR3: CASSPRTAGNYGYTF; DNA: TGTGCCAGCAGCCCCAGGACAGCGGGAAACTATGGCTACACCTTC
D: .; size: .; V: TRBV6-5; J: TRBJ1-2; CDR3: CASRRTDYSNYGYTF; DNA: TGTGCCAGCAGGAGGACAGACTACTCTAACTATGGCTACACCTTC
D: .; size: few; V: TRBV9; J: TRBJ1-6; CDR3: CASSVGRGNSPLHF; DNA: TGTGCCAGCAGCGTAGGAAGGGGGAATTCACCCCTCCACTTT
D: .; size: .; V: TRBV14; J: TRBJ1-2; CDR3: CASSAWQGNYGYTF; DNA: TGTGCCAGCAGCGCTTGGCAGGGGAACTATGGCTACACCTTC
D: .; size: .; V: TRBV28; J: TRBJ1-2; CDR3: CASSNPGVYYGYTF; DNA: TGTGCCAGCAGCAACCCGGGGGTTTACTATGGCTACACCTTC
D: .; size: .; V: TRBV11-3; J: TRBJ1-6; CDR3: CASSLTDNSPLHF; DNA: TGTGCCAGCAGCTTAACGGATAATTCACCCCTCCACTTT
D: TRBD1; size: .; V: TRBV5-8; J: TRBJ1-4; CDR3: CASSNSGGLNEKLFF; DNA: TGTGCCAGCAGTAACTCAGGGGGACTCAATGAAAAACTGTTTTTT
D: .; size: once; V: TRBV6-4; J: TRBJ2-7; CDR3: CASSGPHEQYF; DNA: TGTGCCAGCTCAGGGCCCCACGAGCAGTACTTC
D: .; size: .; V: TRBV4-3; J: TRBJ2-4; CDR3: CASSQETSSIDIQYF; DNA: TGCGCCAGCAGCCAAGAAACTAGCAGTATTGACATTCAGTACTTC
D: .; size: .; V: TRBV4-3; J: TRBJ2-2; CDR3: CASSQTVWGLTGELFF; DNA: TGCGCCAGCAGCCAAACCGTCTGGGGGCTGACCGGGGAGCTGTTTTTT
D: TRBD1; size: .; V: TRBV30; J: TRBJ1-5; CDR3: CAWAGTGGRGPQHF; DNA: TGTGCCTGGGCTGGGACAGGGGGGAGGGGGCCCCAGCATTTT
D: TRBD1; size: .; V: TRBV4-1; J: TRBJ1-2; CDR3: CASSQVGTAYGYTF; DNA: TGCGCCAGCAGCCAAGTGGGGACAGCTTATGGCTACACCTTC
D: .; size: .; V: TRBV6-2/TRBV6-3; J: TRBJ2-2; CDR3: CASSPPANTGELFF; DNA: TGTGCCAGCAGTCCGCCAGCGAACACCGGGGAGCTGTTTTTT
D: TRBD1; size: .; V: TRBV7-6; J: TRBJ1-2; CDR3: CASSDRGRGYTF; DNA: TGTGCCAGCAGCGACAGGGGCAGGGGCTACACCTTC
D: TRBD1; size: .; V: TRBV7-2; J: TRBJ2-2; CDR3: CASSLVLTGQWGGELFF; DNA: TGTGCCAGCAGCTTAGTTCTGACAGGGCAGTGGGGCGGGGAGCTGTTTTTT
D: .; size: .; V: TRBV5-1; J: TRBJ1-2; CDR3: CASSLAGAGVGYTF; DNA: TGCGCCAGCAGCTTGGCAGGGGCCGGGGTAGGCTACACCTTC
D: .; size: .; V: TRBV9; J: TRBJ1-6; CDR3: CASSAGFGGGLTNSPLHF; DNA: TGTGCCAGCAGCGCCGGATTCGGGGGAGGGCTGACTAATTCACCCCTCCACTTT